The entry that follows covers one TCR beta chain sequence. Its antigen is not identified. The V gene end was trimmed by 2 bases and the J gene end by 6 bases; junction bases not matched to a gene: 5. The CDR3 is 14 amino acids. Germline lookup yields CDR1 KGHSH and CDR2 LQKENI. Time point reported: after dendritic cell vaccination, including at tumor progression/relapse. PBMC were collected before vaccination, two weeks after the third vaccination, and at progression. Assay used: immunoSEQ multiplex PCR; TCRdb lists only in-frame clones, some missing. The sample carries 75,000 to 95,000 clones, over 75% recorded once. The sample is drawn from a study of glioma-infiltrating T cells after dendritic cell vaccination. At the level of the study: Patients had newly diagnosed or recurrent glioblastoma and received dendritic cell vaccines. Findings and limits, study-wide: The cohort had few patients with full blood and tumor sets.

The sequence was obtained from a human donor with glioblastoma. Specimen: blood, collected after dendritic cell vaccination. The gene calls are TRBV18 and TRBJ2-7, with 9 bases lining up with TRBD2. The CDR3 DNA follows: TGTGCCAGCTCACCAAGTAGCGGGAGTACCGAGCAGTACGTC. It codes for CASSPSSGSTEQYV.